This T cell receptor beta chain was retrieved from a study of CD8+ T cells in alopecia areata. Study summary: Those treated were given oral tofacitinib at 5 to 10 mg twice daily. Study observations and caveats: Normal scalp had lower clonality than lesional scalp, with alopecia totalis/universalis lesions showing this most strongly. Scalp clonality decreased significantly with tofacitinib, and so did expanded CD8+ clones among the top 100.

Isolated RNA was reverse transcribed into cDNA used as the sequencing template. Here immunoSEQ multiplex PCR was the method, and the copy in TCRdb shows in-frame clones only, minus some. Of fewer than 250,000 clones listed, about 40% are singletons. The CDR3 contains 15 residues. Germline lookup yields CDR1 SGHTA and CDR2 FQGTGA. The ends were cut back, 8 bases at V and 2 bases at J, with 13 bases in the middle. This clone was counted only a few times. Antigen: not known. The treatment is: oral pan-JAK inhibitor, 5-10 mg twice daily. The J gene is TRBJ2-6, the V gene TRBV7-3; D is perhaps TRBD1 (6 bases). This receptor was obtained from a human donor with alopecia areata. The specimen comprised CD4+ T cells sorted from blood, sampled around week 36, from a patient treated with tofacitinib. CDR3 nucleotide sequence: TGTGCCAGCGGGTACAGGGTGGCTGGGGCCAACGTCCTGACTTTC. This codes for CASGYRVAGANVLTF. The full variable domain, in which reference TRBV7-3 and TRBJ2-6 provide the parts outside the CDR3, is GAGVSQTPSNKVTEKGKYVELRCDPISGHTALYWYRQSLGQGPEFLIYFQGTGAADDSGLPNDRFFAVRPEGSVSTLKIQRTERGDSAVYLCASGYRVAGANVLTFGAGSRLTVL.